This T cell receptor (beta chain) was obtained from a study of PD-1 blockade in classical Hodgkin lymphoma (dated by TCRdb to the early 2020s). Some background on the complete study: Nivolumab dosing was 3 mg/kg intravenously every 2 weeks, continuing until either disease progression or unacceptable toxicity. The study used CyTOF and TCR beta sequencing to define a peripheral blood immune signature of response to PD-1 blockade in classical Hodgkin lymphoma. Points the paper makes about the study in general: The study was restricted to a single clinical trial cohort, and the causes of repertoire differences, possibly disease activity or prior therapy, were left undefined. Baseline TCR diversity was reported as lower in newly diagnosed patients than in healthy donors, and lower still in relapsed/refractory patients. Trial patients with a complete response had baseline diversity similar to that of newly diagnosed patients, while partial responders and progressors had significantly lower diversity. A significant rise by C4D1 was seen in CD4+ but not CD8+ TCR diversity (p=0.0027 vs p=0.16), with the rise being most apparent in complete responders (p=0.02). Diversity was lower in patients who began nivolumab less than 1 year after ASCT, so these patients were left out of later analyses to avoid confounding by immune reconstitution.

Notes on this clone: The specificity of this receptor is unknown. No base quality values were provided; no much bigger clone lies one nucleotide off.

Including cysteine and phenylalanine, the CDR3 has 13 amino acids. This entry keeps only the CDR3 DNA: 39 bases, framed from base 1. Reading the germline V gene gives CDR1 WSHSY and CDR2 SAAADI. V is shortened by 4 bases, J by 4 bases, and the region joining them spans 8 bases. This sample's time point label indicates: cycle 2 day 1 (C2D1) of nivolumab. Every trial patient had relapsed following autologous stem cell transplantation, and prior brentuximab vedotin exposure was what differed among cohorts A, B and C. The trial cohort was composed of roughly 60 patients with relapsed/refractory classical Hodgkin lymphoma, for whom complete response, partial response or progressive disease was recorded as best overall response. In the multi-cohort phase II CheckMate 205 trial, trial patients received single-agent nivolumab. Best overall response was determined by an independent review committee according to the 2007 International Working Group response criteria. Trial PBMCs were obtained immediately prior to nivolumab initiation (C1D1) and on therapy at cycle 2 day 1 and cycle 4 day 1. Peripheral blood was collected in 8 mL Vacutainer Cell Preparation Tubes, from which PBMCs were isolated by centrifugation and then cryopreserved.

The Qiagen DNeasy kit was used to extract genomic DNA both from unsorted PBMCs and from the negatively selected CD4+ and CD8+ fractions. TCR beta CDR3 regions were amplified by immunoSEQ multiplex PCR using primers annealing to V and J segments. A synthetic immune receptor repertoire was used to minimize amplification bias, and any remaining bias was removed computationally after sequencing. As for the authors' bioinformatics: Custom Python scripts were used to quantify repertoire diversity as the Shannon entropy index. Unsorted, CD4+ and CD8+ repertoires were analyzed separately, except for combined analyses in which CD4+ and CD8+ sequences were merged in silico. A clone was considered expanded if an increase in frequency of at least 2-fold after treatment relative to C1D1 was found, and a pseudocount of 0.5 was applied to clones undetected at baseline. Clones with 0 or 1 copy at C1D1 were classified as singleton clones, and clones with 2 or more copies were classified as non-singleton clones. Clones expanded in unsorted samples were annotated as CD4+, CD8+ or unknown by matching protein sequences in sorted samples from the same patient. Wilcoxon tests were applied to paired samples to test diversity changes from C1D1 to C4D1. In TCRdb, the immuneACCESS table is reduced to in-frame sequences with V and J assigned. These tables do not hold every clone; where another copy was compared, an unresolved V gene accounts for under half, and the others remain unexplained. That table gives V, J and clone size, and the DNA gave D and trimming. This sample holds 21,000 or so clones; around four fifths were observed only once. The ten largest clones capture around a sixth of the sample.

Sequencing used peripheral blood mononuclear cells (PBMCs), obtained before the second cycle of nivolumab. The sequence was collected from a human donor with classical Hodgkin lymphoma. This receptor chain uses TRBV10-2 and TRBJ1-5; no D gene can be assigned with confidence. The DNA is TGCGCCAGCAGTGTGGGAGGGAATCAGCCCCAGCATTTT. Translated, this gives CASSVGGNQPQHF.